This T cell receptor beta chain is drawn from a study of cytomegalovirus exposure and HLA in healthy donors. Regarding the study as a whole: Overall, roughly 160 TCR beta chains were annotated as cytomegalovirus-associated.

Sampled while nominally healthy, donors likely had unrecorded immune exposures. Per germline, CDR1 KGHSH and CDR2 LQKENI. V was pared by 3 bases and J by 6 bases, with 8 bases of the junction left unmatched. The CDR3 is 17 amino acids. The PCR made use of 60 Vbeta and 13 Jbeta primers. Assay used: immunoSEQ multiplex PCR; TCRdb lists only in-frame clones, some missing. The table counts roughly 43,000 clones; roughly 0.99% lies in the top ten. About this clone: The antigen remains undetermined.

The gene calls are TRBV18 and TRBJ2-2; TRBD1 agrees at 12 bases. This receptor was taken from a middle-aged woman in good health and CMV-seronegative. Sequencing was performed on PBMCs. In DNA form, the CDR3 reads TGTGCCAGCTCACCGGAGGGGACAGGGGGCTTGTCCGGGGAGCTGTTTTTT. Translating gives CASSPEGTGGLSGELFF.